This note documents a single TCR beta chain sequence. Its specificity is unknown. TCRdb ran MiXCR on the 5' RACE reads and lists one entry per CDR3 protein. The data contain approximately 1.8 million distinct CDR3 sequences, 25% to 35% of them singletons. The sample comes from a study of identical twins. Germline CDR1 and CDR2: SGHTA and FQGNSA. J gave up 12 bases and V 5 bases, and 7 bases lay outside the gene matches. This CDR3 has 12 amino acids. Whole-study results and caveats: Within cord blood, abundant beta clonotypes carried fewer insertions, but memory repertoires showed no such trend. Zero-insertion analyses were open to partial confounding by invariant MAIT and iNKT cells. Without tracking the same donors, conclusions rested on cross-sectional statistical analysis. Less excess twin sharing appeared in beta out-of-frame sequences.

What was sequenced was cord blood. This TCR came from a newborn girl in good health. The chain has TRBV7-2 and TRBJ2-3; 8 nucleotides agree with TRBD2. Here the CDR3 DNA reads TGTGCCAGCAGCCCCGGGACTAGTGCACAGTATTTT. Protein sequence: CASSPGTSAQYF.